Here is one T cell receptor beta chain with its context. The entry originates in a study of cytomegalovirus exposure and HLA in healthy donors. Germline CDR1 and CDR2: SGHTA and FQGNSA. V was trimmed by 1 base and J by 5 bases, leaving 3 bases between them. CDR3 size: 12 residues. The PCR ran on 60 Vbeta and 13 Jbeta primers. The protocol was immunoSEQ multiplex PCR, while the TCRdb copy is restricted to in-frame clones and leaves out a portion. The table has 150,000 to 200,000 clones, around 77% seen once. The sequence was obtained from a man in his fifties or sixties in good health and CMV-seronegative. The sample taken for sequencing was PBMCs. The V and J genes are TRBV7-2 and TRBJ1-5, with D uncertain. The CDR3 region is CASSLDYQPQHF. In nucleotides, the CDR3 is TGTGCCAGCAGCTTAGACTATCAGCCCCAGCATTTT.